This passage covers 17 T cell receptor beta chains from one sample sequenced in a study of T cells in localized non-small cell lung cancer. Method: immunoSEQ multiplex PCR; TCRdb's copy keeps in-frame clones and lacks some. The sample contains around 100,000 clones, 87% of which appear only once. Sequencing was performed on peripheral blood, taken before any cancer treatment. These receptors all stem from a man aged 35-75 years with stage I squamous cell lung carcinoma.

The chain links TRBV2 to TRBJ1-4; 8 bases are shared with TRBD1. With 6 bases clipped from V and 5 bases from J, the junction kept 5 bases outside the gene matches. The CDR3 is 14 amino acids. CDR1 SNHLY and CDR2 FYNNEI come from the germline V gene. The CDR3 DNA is TGTGCCAGCAGCCTACAGGGGGAGAATGAAAAACTGTTTTTT. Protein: CASSLQGENEKLFF. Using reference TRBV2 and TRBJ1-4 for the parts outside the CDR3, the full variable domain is EPEVTQTPSHQVTQMGQEVILRCVPISNHLYFYWYRQILGQKVEFLVSFYNNEISEKSEIFDDQFSVERPDGSNFTLKIRSTKLEDSAMYFCASSLQGENEKLFFGSGTQLSVL.

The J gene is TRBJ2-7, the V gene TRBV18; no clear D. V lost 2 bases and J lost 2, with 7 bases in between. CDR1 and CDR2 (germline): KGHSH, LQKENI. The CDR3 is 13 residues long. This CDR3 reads CASSPRDTYEQYF. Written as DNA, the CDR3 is TGTGCCAGCTCACCAAGGGATACCTACGAGCAGTACTTC.

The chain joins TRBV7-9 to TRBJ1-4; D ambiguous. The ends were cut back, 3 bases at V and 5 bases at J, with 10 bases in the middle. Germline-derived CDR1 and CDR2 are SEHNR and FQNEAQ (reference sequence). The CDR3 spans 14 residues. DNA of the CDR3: TGTGCCAGCAGCTTTCCAGGACGGAATGAAAAACTGTTTTTT. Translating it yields CASSFPGRNEKLFF.

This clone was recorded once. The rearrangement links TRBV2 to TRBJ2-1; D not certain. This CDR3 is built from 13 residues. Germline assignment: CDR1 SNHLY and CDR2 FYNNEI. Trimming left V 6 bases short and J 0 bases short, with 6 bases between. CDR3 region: CASSSTSYNEQFF. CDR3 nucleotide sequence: TGTGCCAGCAGCAGTACCTCCTACAATGAGCAGTTCTTC.

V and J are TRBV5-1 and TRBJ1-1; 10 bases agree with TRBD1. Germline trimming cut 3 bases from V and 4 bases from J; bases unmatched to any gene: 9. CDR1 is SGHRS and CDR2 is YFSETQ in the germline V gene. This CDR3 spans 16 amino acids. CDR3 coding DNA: TGCGCCAGCAGCTCAACCGGGACAGGGGTTGGCACTGAAGCTTTCTTT. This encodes CASSSTGTGVGTEAFF.

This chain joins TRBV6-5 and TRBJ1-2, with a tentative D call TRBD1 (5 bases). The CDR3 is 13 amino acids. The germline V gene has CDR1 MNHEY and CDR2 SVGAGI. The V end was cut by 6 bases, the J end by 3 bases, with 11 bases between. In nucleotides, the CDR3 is TGTGCCAGCAGCCTCAGGGAGGACTATGGCTACACCTTC. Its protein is CASSLREDYGYTF.

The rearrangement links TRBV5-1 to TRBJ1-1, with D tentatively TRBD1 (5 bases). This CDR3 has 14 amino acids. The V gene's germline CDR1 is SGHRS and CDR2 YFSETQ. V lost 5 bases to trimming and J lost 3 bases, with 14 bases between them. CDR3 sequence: CASRGRTGDTEAFF. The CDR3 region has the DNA TGCGCCAGCAGGGGGCGGACTGGGGACACTGAAGCTTTCTTT.

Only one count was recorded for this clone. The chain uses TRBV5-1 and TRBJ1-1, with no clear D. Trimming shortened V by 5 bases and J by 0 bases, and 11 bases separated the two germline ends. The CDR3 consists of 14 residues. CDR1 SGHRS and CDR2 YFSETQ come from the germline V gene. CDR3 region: CASSDGRMNTEAFF. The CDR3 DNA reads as TGCGCCAGCAGTGACGGCCGAATGAACACTGAAGCTTTCTTT. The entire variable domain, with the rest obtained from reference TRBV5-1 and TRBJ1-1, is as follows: KAGVTQTPRYLIKTRGQQVTLSCSPISGHRSVSWYQQTPGQGLQFLFEYFSETQRNKGNFPGRFSGRQFSNSRSEMNVSTLELGDSALYLCASSDGRMNTEAFFGQGTRLTVV.

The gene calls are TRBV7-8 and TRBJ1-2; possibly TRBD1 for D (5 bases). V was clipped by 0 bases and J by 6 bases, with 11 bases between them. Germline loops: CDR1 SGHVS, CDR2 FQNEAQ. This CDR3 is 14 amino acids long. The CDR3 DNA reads TGTGCCAGCAGCTTAGCTTCCGGGACGGATGGCTACACCTTC. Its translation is CASSLASGTDGYTF.

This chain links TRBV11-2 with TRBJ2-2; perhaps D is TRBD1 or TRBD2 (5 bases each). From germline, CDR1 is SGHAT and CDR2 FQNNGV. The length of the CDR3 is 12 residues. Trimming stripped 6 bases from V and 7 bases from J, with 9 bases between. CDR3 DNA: TGTGCCAGCAGAACGAGGGGCGGGGAGCTGTTTTTT. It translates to CASRTRGGELFF.

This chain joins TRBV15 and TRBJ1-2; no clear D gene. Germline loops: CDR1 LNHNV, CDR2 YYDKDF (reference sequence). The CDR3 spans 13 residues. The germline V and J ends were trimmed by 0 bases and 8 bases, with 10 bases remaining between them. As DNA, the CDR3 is TGTGCCACCAGCAGAGAAAGGTGGACCGGCTACACCTTC. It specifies CATSRERWTGYTF. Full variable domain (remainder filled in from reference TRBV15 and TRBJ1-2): DAMVIQNPRYQVTQFGKPVTLSCSQTLNHNVMYWYQQKSSQAPKLLFHYYDKDFNNEADTPDNFQSRRPNTSFCFLDIRSPGLGDTAMYLCATSRERWTGYTFGSGTRLTVV.

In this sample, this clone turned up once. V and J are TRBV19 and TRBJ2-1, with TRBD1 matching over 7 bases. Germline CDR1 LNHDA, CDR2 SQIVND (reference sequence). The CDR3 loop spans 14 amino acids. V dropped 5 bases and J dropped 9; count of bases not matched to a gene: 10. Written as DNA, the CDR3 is TGTGCCAGTAGTTGGGTAAATAGGGGGCTTGAGCAGTTCTTC. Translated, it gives CASSWVNRGLEQFF.

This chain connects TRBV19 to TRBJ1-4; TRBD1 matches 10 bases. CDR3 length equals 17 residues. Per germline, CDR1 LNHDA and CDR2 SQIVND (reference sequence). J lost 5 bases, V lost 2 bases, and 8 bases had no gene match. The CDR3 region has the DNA TGTGCCAGTAGTATACGGACAGGGGGTAAAGGGAATGAAAAACTGTTTTTT. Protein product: CASSIRTGGKGNEKLFF.

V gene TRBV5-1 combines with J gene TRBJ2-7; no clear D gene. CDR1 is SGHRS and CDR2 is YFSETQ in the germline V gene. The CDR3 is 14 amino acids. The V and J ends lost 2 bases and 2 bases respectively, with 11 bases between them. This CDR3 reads CASSFSSGTYEQYF. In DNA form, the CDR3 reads TGCGCCAGCAGCTTTAGTTCAGGTACCTACGAGCAGTACTTC. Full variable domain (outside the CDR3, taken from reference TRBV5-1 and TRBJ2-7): KAGVTQTPRYLIKTRGQQVTLSCSPISGHRSVSWYQQTPGQGLQFLFEYFSETQRNKGNFPGRFSGRQFSNSRSEMNVSTLELGDSALYLCASSFSSGTYEQYFGPGTRLTVT.

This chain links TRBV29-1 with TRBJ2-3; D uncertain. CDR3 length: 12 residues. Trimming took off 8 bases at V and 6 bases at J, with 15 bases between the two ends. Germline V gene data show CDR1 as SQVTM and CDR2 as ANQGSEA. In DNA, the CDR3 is TGCAGCTCAGAAATGAATGCGGATACGCAGTATTTT. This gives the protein CSSEMNADTQYF.

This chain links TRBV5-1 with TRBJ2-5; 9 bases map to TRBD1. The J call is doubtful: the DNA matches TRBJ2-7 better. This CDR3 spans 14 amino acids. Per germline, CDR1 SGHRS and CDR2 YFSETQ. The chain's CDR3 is CASSRDRVSYEQYF. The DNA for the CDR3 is TGCGCCAGCAGCCGGGACAGGGTCTCCTACGAGCAGTACTTC.

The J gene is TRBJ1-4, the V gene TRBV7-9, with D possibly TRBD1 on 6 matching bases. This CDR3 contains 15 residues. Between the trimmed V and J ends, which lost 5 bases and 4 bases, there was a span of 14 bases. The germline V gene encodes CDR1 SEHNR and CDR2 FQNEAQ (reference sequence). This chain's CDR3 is CASSHDRQINEKLFF. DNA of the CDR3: TGTGCCAGCAGCCACGACAGGCAAATTAATGAAAAACTGTTTTTT.